One TCR beta chain is described in this entry. The sample belongs to a study of STAT5B mutations in CD4+ large granular lymphocyte leukemia. Measured with immunoSEQ multiplex PCR; TCRdb has only the in-frame clones, and not every one. The profile covers around 34,000 clones, with almost 85% appearing a single time and 1% to 1.5% taken by the ten largest. This receptor was identified in a human donor in good health. The sequencing sample was made of CD4+ T cells from blood buffy coats.

The CDR3 bases are TGTGCCAGCAGTTCACAGGGGAGCTCTGGGGCCAACGTCCTGACTTTC. Translation: CASSSQGSSGANVLTF. The chain links TRBV27 to TRBJ2-6; 7 bases fit TRBD1. CDR1 and CDR2 from the germline V gene are MNHEY and SMNVEV (reference sequence). V lost 4 bases and J lost 0; bases outside the gene matches: 3. The CDR3 is 16 residues long.